The source of this TCR beta chain is a study of T cells in Graves' hyperthyroidism and ophthalmopathy (dated by TCRdb to about 2019). The study in broad terms: Peripheral blood samples were taken at initial diagnosis, before any treatment was given. To identify TCR V-J signatures that set the groups apart, the researchers used a discovery cohort of roughly 100 patients, made up of 43 with Graves' ophthalmopathy and about 55 with stable Graves' hyperthyroidism. Prospective prediction of ophthalmopathy was tested in an independent validation cohort consisting of some 20 hyperthyroidism patients and 15 to 17 patients who later progressed to ophthalmopathy. The 75 to 100 discovery patients were randomly split 7:3 into training and test sets. The study also compared thyroid tissue and blood T-cell repertoires from several Graves' hyperthyroidism patients. Following sampling, methimazole starting at 30 mg daily was given to hyperthyroidism patients, and high-dose intravenous methylprednisolone was given to ophthalmopathy patients. According to the paper, TCR Vbeta CDR3 sequencing was carried out on some 140 peripheral blood samples, which came from approximately 43 ophthalmopathy, 70 to 80 hyperthyroidism and roughly 17 progressor patients. General conclusions and limits of the study: Blood samples also contained most of the expanded thyroid clonotypes (frequency above 0.001), which suggests that blood repertoires may reflect thyroid immune responses. In validation, the model predicted progression to ophthalmopathy a median of about 6.5 months before onset, with approximately 70% sensitivity and nearly 75% specificity. Sample size was not statistically predetermined, and blinding of investigators to group allocation was not performed. A 13 V-J signature model separated ophthalmopathy from stable hyperthyroidism, with about 90% sensitivity and about 81% specificity in cross-validation and 80%/75% in testing.

Stable Graves' hyperthyroidism was defined as no progression to ophthalmopathy during 18 months of follow-up. Hyperthyroidism patients were aged 18 to 65 years and newly diagnosed, with disease duration of less than 2 months. The study excluded patients with uncontrolled infections, other autoimmune diseases, pregnancy or lactation. Diagnoses were established on the basis of clinical symptoms, serum thyroxine and TRAb, thyroid ultrasound, and orbital computed tomography. PBMCs were separated from 10 ml of fresh peripheral blood using Ficoll-Paque density gradient centrifugation. Total RNA was extracted with Trizol reagent, and quality was checked on an Agilent 2100 Bioanalyzer. The TCR beta CDR3 regions were amplified from RNA transcripts. The first round of RT-PCR for the TCR CDR3 was performed with the HTBI primer set and the Qiagen OneStep RT-PCR kit. Libraries were constructed in a second round of multiplex PCR, after which size selection and purification were carried out. Sequencing of the libraries was done on an Illumina HiSeq2000 using paired-end 100 bp reads. Under the source paper's analysis protocol: SOAPnuke was used to process the raw data, with reads discarded if the reads contained adapters or uncalled bases, had a mean Phred below 15, or lacked an exact constant-primer or identifier match. COPE v1.2.5 was used to merge the high-quality paired reads, and each unique nucleotide sequence was defined as a clonotype. MiTCR v1.1 was used to align clonotypes to the IMGT TRBV, TRBD and TRBJ reference segments. Analysis was restricted to V-J combinations with a frequency above 0.0001, which covered about 99% of repertoires. The TCS score was defined as the ratio of F50 (clonal expansion) to E x V (chaos), calculated using BLOSUM62-based TCRdist between CDR3 peptides within each V-J. Welch's t-statistics and random forest reduced some 510 V-J features to 10 to 15, which were used in a naive Bayes classifier (R e1071). The public reads were quality trimmed at Q25 with fastp and then assembled into clones with MiXCR by TCRdb, keeping productive beta chains. Each entry is one CDR3 protein sequence, shown with its most common DNA and genes. TCRdb's processing, not the authors', yielded these V and J calls. A total of fewer than 600,000 distinct CDR3 sequences appear in this sample, approximately 15% of them only once. In total, the top ten clones hold under 20% of the sample.

This clonotype was recorded at least ten times. Its antigen is unknown. Base qualities are not recorded, but no much larger clone differs from it by a single base. The germline V gene supplies CDR1 SQVTM and CDR2 ANQGSEA. V is pruned by 4 bases and J by 4 bases, leaving 6 bases of the junction without a gene match. Including cysteine and phenylalanine, the CDR3 has 15 amino acids. Only the CDR3 region is kept as DNA, spanning 45 bases read in frame from base 1. The clonotype comes from a young woman with Graves' hyperthyroidism. Input material: blood. The sequence is built from TRBV29-1 and TRBJ2-1; 11 central nucleotides agree with TRBD2. In nucleotide form, the sequence is TGCAGCGTTGGCCAGACTAGCGGGAAATACAATGAGCAGTTCTTC. It translates as CSVGQTSGKYNEQFF.